The 31 T cell receptor beta chains below all came from one sample that was sequenced in a study of Graves' ophthalmopathy and Graves' hyperthyroidism. Beta-chain TCR CDR3 regions were amplified from RNA transcripts. Following a first-round RT-PCR that used HTBI primers, a second-round multiplex PCR was carried out. TCRdb ran MiXCR on the multiplex PCR reads and lists one entry per CDR3 protein. The data contain some 350,000 distinct CDR3 sequences, 17% of them singletons. Specimen: peripheral blood. The receptors shown here come from an adult woman with stable Graves' hyperthyroidism.

This clonotype has a handful of counts. V and J are TRBV30 and TRBJ2-3; the match to TRBD2 covers 9 bases. Per germline, CDR1 GTSNPN and CDR2 SVGIG (reference sequence). The CDR3 loop spans 14 amino acids. Trimming removed 2 bases from V and 3 bases from J; junction bases left unmatched: 3. This CDR3 is CAWSRAGGTDTQYF. The CDR3 DNA is TGTGCCTGGAGTAGAGCGGGAGGTACAGATACGCAGTATTTT.

This clonotype was detected many times. The rearrangement uses TRBV4-1 and TRBJ2-5; tentative D call: TRBD2 (6 bases). V was cut by 1 base and J by 4 bases, with 13 bases left in between. Germline loops: CDR1 MGHRA, CDR2 YSYEKL. The CDR3 spans 15 residues. The CDR3 spells CASSQVGGEAETQYF. The DNA for the CDR3 is TGCGCCAGCAGCCAAGTAGGCGGGGAGGCAGAGACCCAGTACTTC.

Regarding this clonotype: A junction end diverges from the germline sequence, so it may reflect a read error. This sequence joins TRBV28 and TRBJ2-7; 7 nucleotides line up with TRBD2. The CDR3 totals 16 residues. The V gene's germline CDR1 is MDHEN and CDR2 SYDVKM. The CDR3 protein is CASSLGLAVYYYDQYF. Written as DNA, the CDR3 is TGTGCCAGCAGTTTAGGGCTAGCGGTATACTATTACGATCAGTACTTC.

This clonotype was recorded many times. A clone one base away is much larger, so this may be a read error. The V gene is TRBV2, the J gene TRBJ1-2; D not certain. Germline CDR1 reads SNHLY; CDR2 reads FYNNEI. V was shortened by 4 bases and J by 7 bases, with 10 bases between the two germline ends. The CDR3 extends over 12 amino acids. The CDR3 spells CASSAGGSGYTF. The CDR3 nucleotides read TGTGCCAGCAGTGCGGGAGGGAGTGGCTACACCTTC.

There are many counts of this clonotype. The chain couples TRBV7-8 to TRBJ2-7, with 10 bases lining up with TRBD2. The V gene end was trimmed by 7 bases and the J gene end by 6 bases; junction bases not matched to a gene: 9. CDR1 SGHVS and CDR2 FQNEAQ come from the germline V gene. This CDR3 is 14 amino acids long. The CDR3 protein is CASNPLAGVPEQYF. In DNA, the CDR3 is TGTGCCAGCAACCCGCTAGCGGGAGTTCCCGAGCAGTACTTC.

This clonotype was observed at least ten times. The chain links TRBV30 to TRBJ2-7, with TRBD1 matching over 7 bases. V lost 0 bases and J lost 2; bases outside the gene matches: 10. Germline lookup yields CDR1 GTSNPN and CDR2 SVGIG (reference sequence). The CDR3 sequence is 16 residues long. CDR3 protein: CAWSVPRTGLTYEQYF. For the CDR3, the DNA is TGTGCCTGGAGTGTACCTAGGACAGGCCTTACCTACGAGCAGTACTTC.

The CDR3 here is CSPPAHEQYF. In DNA form, the CDR3 reads TGCAGCCCTCCGGCCCACGAGCAGTACTTC. V and J are TRBV29-1 and TRBJ2-7; unclear D gene. CDR1 is SQVTM, CDR2 ANQGSEA, per germline. V lost 8 bases to trimming and J lost 5 bases, with 10 bases between them. This CDR3 comprises 10 residues.

This clonotype was counted at least ten times. This rearrangement joins TRBV20-1 to TRBJ1-1; no clear D. This CDR3 contains 13 residues. Deletions cut 3 bases from V and 2 bases from J, with 10 bases between. Germline CDR1 DFQATT, CDR2 SNEGSKA (reference sequence). Written as DNA, the CDR3 is TGCAGTGCTAGCCGGGCTTCCAACACTGAAGCTTTCTTT. Its protein is CSASRASNTEAFF.

In this sample, this clonotype turned up many times. The rearrangement links TRBV7-8 to TRBJ2-7; D ambiguous. This CDR3 is 15 amino acids long. Germline-derived CDR1 and CDR2 are SGHVS and FQNEAQ. V lost 7 bases to trimming and J lost 3 bases, with 19 bases between them. The CDR3 spells CASTPGAGSSYEQYF. CDR3 bases: TGTGCCAGCACCCCTGGTGCCGGTTCGAGCTACGAGCAGTACTTC.

This clonotype was seen ten or more times. J is TRBJ1-5 and V is TRBV19; 7 nucleotides match TRBD1. V dropped 3 bases and J dropped 2; count of bases not matched to a gene: 4. The CDR3 runs to 15 residues. Germline CDR1 is LNHDA and CDR2 is SQIVND (reference sequence). The chain's CDR3 is CASSIGGQGNQPQHF. The CDR3 DNA is TGTGCCAGTAGTATCGGTGGACAGGGCAATCAGCCCCAGCATTTT.

This clonotype has ten or more counts. The chain uses TRBV11-2 and TRBJ2-2, with D possibly TRBD1 on 5 matching bases. Trimming left V 5 bases short and J 1 base short, with 14 bases between. The germline CDR1 and CDR2 sequences are SGHAT and FQNNGV. CDR3 size: 16 residues. The CDR3 spells CASSKRQSMNTGELFF. The CDR3, as DNA: TGTGCCAGCAGCAAACGACAGTCGATGAACACCGGGGAGCTGTTTTTT.

This clonotype was seen more than once but under ten times. This sequence joins TRBV18 and TRBJ1-2; D remains ambiguous. CDR1 is KGHSH, CDR2 LQKENI, per germline. The CDR3 consists of 14 residues. V dropped 3 bases and J dropped 3 bases, with 11 bases sitting between them. The CDR3 region has the DNA TGTGCCAGCTCACCGCGGTTAGACTACTATGGCTACACCTTC. Translation gives CASSPRLDYYGYTF. Variable domain in full (rest from reference TRBV18 and TRBJ1-2): NAGVMQNPRHLVRRRGQEARLRCSPMKGHSHVYWYRQLPEEGLKFMVYLQKENIIDESGMPKERFSAEFPKEGPSILRIQQVVRGDSAAYFCASSPRLDYYGYTFGSGTRLTVV.

This clonotype was counted at least ten times. One junction end does not reproduce the germline sequence, and a read error may be involved. V and J are TRBV18 and TRBJ2-4; TRBD2 might be the D (6 bases). Per germline, CDR1 KGHSH and CDR2 LQKENI. This CDR3 is 15 amino acids long. CDR3 protein: CASSQRGLAKNIKYF. CDR3 in DNA: TGTGCCAGCTCACAAAGGGGACTTGCCAAAAACATTAAGTACTTC. The whole variable domain, filled in from reference TRBV18 and TRBJ2-4, reads NAGVMQNPRHLVRRRGQEARLRCSPMKGHSHVYWYRQLPEEGLKFMVYLQKENIIDESGMPKERFSAEFPKEGPSILRIQQVVRGDSAAYFCASSQRGLAKNIKYFGAGTRLSVL.

This clonotype was seen ten or more times. The chain carries TRBV15 and TRBJ1-5, with D unresolved. The CDR3 extends over 17 amino acids. V lost 0 bases and J lost 0, with 12 bases in between. Germline assignment: CDR1 LNHNV and CDR2 YYDKDF (reference sequence). The CDR3 sequence: CATSREGTVYSNQPQHF. As DNA, the CDR3 is TGTGCCACCAGCAGAGAGGGAACAGTTTATAGCAATCAGCCCCAGCATTTT.

This clonotype was detected ten times or more. This chain links TRBV6-1 with TRBJ2-5, with a tentative D call TRBD1 (5 bases). The CDR3 covers 13 residues. V was pared by 11 bases and J by 2 bases, with 15 bases between. The germline gives CDR1 MNHNS, CDR2 SASEGT. CDR3 sequence: CAGHTGIQETQYF. DNA of the CDR3: TGTGCCGGACATACAGGAATACAAGAGACCCAGTACTTC.

The gene calls are TRBV12-3 or TRBV12-4 and TRBJ2-3, with a weak D call TRBD2 (6 bases). Deletions cut 3 bases from V and 3 bases from J, with 13 bases between. The CDR3 totals 15 residues. The CDR3 is CASSFGGIRTDTQYF. The CDR3 DNA is TGTGCCAGCAGTTTTGGCGGGATTCGTACAGATACGCAGTATTTT.

This clonotype was detected only a few times. The chain combines TRBV4-3 with TRBJ2-7; 11 bases map to TRBD2. Trimming at V came to 8 bases and at J to 7 bases, leaving 13 bases not matched to a gene. Germline CDR1 is LGHNA and CDR2 is YSLEER. The CDR3 totals 15 residues. The CDR3 DNA reads as TGCGCCAGCCGCCCCTTAGCGGGAGGGCCGGGGGAGCAGTACTTC. This encodes CASRPLAGGPGEQYF.

This rearrangement joins TRBV18 to TRBJ2-7, with TRBD1 as a possible D gene (5 bases). CDR3 size: 13 residues. The V gene's germline CDR1 is KGHSH and CDR2 LQKENI. V dropped 6 bases and J dropped 7 bases, with 16 bases sitting between them. This chain's CDR3 is CASSSTPQGEQYF. The DNA of the CDR3 is TGTGCCAGCTCGTCGACCCCCCAGGGAGAGCAGTACTTC.

This clonotype was seen at least ten times. The chain joins TRBV30 to TRBJ1-2; 8 bases agree with TRBD1. Germline V gene sequence: CDR1 GTSNPN, CDR2 SVGIG (reference sequence). The J segment lost 6 bases and the V segment lost 5 bases, leaving 5 bases of the junction unmatched. The CDR3 covers 12 residues. CDR3 sequence: CAWADRAHGYTF. The CDR3, as DNA: TGTGCCTGGGCGGACAGGGCCCATGGCTACACCTTC.

The rearrangement joins TRBV6-1 to TRBJ1-1; D may be TRBD1 (5 bases). The V gene's germline CDR1 is MNHNS and CDR2 SASEGT. The V gene lost 8 bases and the J gene lost 5 bases, with 18 bases spanning the gap. The CDR3 totals 14 residues. The CDR3: CASPGTQGRTEAFF. CDR3 sequence (DNA): TGTGCCAGCCCCGGGACGCAGGGACGGACTGAAGCTTTCTTT.

The chain carries TRBV6-1 and TRBJ1-1; D is unclear. From germline, CDR1 is MNHNS and CDR2 SASEGT. The V and J ends lost 5 bases and 4 bases respectively, with 11 bases between them. This CDR3 region has 13 residues. The CDR3 sequence is CASSRARGTEAFF. The CDR3 region has the DNA TGTGCCAGCAGTCGGGCCCGGGGCACTGAAGCTTTCTTT.

This clonotype was seen ten or more times. The chain joins TRBV2 to TRBJ1-1; 8 bases line up with TRBD1. There are 13 residues in the CDR3. Germline lookup yields CDR1 SNHLY and CDR2 FYNNEI. V shed 10 bases and J 4 bases; nucleotides not matched to a gene: 8. The CDR3 protein is CATRQGASTEAFF. The CDR3 DNA reads TGTGCCACAAGGCAGGGGGCGAGCACTGAAGCTTTCTTT.

This clonotype appeared many times. The germline gene is not matched at one end of the junction; a read error may be the cause. The chain recombines TRBV28 with TRBJ2-7, with a tentative D call TRBD1 (6 bases). The CDR3 has 13 amino acids. Per germline, CDR1 MDHEN and CDR2 SYDVKM. The CDR3 here is CAGRGTDSYEQYF. The DNA of the CDR3 is TGTGCCGGCAGGGGTACGGACTCCTACGAGCAGTACTTC.

This clonotype appeared many times. V is TRBV27 and J is TRBJ2-7; no definite D call. Looked up from germline, CDR1 is MNHEY and CDR2 is SMNVEV (reference sequence). CDR3 length: 13 residues. Trimming took 6 bases from V and 2 from J, leaving 11 bases between them. The CDR3 sequence: CASRPGLTYEQYF. Written as DNA, the CDR3 is TGTGCCAGCAGACCAGGCTTGACCTACGAGCAGTACTTC.

This clonotype showed up many times. This chain links TRBV30 with TRBJ2-7; 9 bases match TRBD1. With 1 base clipped from V and 3 bases from J, the junction kept 7 bases outside the gene matches. The CDR3 consists of 15 residues. Germline values: CDR1 GTSNPN, CDR2 SVGIG (reference sequence). Here the CDR3 DNA reads TGTGCCTGGAGTGGCGCGGGACAGGGATACTACGAGCAGTACTTC. This gives the protein CAWSGAGQGYYEQYF.

This clonotype was seen at least ten times. The chain links TRBV30 to TRBJ1-1, with D unresolved. Germline V gives CDR1 GTSNPN, CDR2 SVGIG (reference sequence). The CDR3 consists of 13 residues. Trimming removed 4 bases from V and 5 bases from J, with 14 bases in between. CDR3: CAWMIPLGTEAFF. The CDR3 region has the DNA TGTGCCTGGATGATTCCGTTGGGGACTGAAGCTTTCTTT.

This clonotype was recorded many times. This sequence joins TRBV5-1 and TRBJ2-7; 12 bases fit TRBD2. The germline gives CDR1 SGHRS, CDR2 YFSETQ. Trimming took 0 bases from V and 2 from J; bases not matched to a gene: 3. The CDR3 totals 16 residues. The chain's CDR3 is CASSLGTSGTAYEQYF. DNA of the CDR3: TGCGCCAGCAGCTTGGGGACTAGCGGGACCGCCTACGAGCAGTACTTC.

This clonotype was counted only a few times. The chain couples TRBV7-9 to TRBJ1-1, with D possibly being TRBD1 (5 bases). V shed 4 bases and J shed 5 bases, with 11 bases lying between them. The germline V gene has CDR1 SEHNR and CDR2 FQNEAQ (reference sequence). CDR3 length: 13 residues. The CDR3 loop reads CASSSQGPTEAFF. The CDR3, as DNA: TGTGCCAGCAGCTCGCAGGGACCTACTGAAGCTTTCTTT.

This clonotype has at least ten counts. This chain links TRBV27 with TRBJ2-6; D remains ambiguous. V lost 7 bases and J 0 bases, leaving 7 bases between the germline ends. The CDR3 is 14 residues long. Germline CDR1 reads MNHEY; CDR2 reads SMNVEV (reference sequence). The CDR3 sequence is CASTSNSGANVLTF. In DNA form, the CDR3 reads TGTGCCAGCACCTCAAACTCTGGGGCCAACGTCCTGACTTTC.

The J gene is TRBJ2-7, the V gene TRBV20-1; 12 nucleotides agree with TRBD2. Looked up from germline, CDR1 is DFQATT and CDR2 is SNEGSKA (reference sequence). V trimming: 8 bases; J trimming: 0 bases; junction bases outside the gene matches: 5. CDR3 length: 14 amino acids. The CDR3 sequence: CSSRLAGASYEQYF. CDR3 in DNA: TGCAGTTCCCGACTAGCGGGAGCCTCCTACGAGCAGTACTTC.

This clonotype was recorded at least ten times. The rearrangement links TRBV19 to TRBJ1-1; D gene unclear. V was trimmed by 2 bases and J by 1 base, leaving 8 bases between them. CDR3 size: 14 residues. Germline lookup yields CDR1 LNHDA and CDR2 SQIVND (reference sequence). CDR3 in amino acids: CASSIMGGNTEAFF. The CDR3 coding sequence is TGTGCCAGTAGTATAATGGGCGGGAACACTGAAGCTTTCTTT. Drawing the rest from reference TRBV19 and TRBJ1-1, the complete variable domain is DGGITQSPKYLFRKEGQNVTLSCEQNLNHDAMYWYRQDPGQGLRLIYYSQIVNDFQKGDIAEGYSVSREKKESFPLTVTSAQKNPTAFYLCASSIMGGNTEAFFGQGTRLTVV.